Shown below are 14 T cell receptor beta chains from a single sample sequenced in a study of shared clonotypes between healthy human individuals. Naive CD8 cells, CD45RO-negative and positively selected for CCR7, excluded terminally differentiated effector memory CD45RA+ cells. Clones were read by immunoSEQ multiplex PCR, and TCRdb kept only the in-frame ones, dropping some. The sample has some 2 million clones, about 95% seen once. The sequencing sample was made of naive CD8+ T cells sorted from blood. Receptors originate from a man between 18 and 29 years old in good health.

The chain uses TRBV7-8 and TRBJ2-7; 7 nucleotides match TRBD2. V shed 5 bases, J shed 2 bases, and the junction held 9 bases outside the gene matches. CDR3 length: 15 amino acids. Germline CDR1 is SGHVS and CDR2 is FQNEAQ. The CDR3: CASSPGRDYPYEQYF. The CDR3 DNA reads as TGTGCCAGCAGCCCCGGCCGGGACTATCCCTACGAGCAGTACTTC.

This clone came up once. This chain uses TRBV29-1 with TRBJ2-1, with D perhaps TRBD1 (5 bases). There are 11 residues in the CDR3. The germline gives CDR1 SQVTM, CDR2 ANQGSEA. Trimming left V 3 bases short and J 7 bases short, with 7 bases between. The CDR3 DNA reads TGCAGCGTTGACAGGGAAAATGAGCAGTTCTTC. This translates into CSVDRENEQFF.

As regards this clone: This sample includes further DNA sequences coding for the same CDR3. The rearrangement uses TRBV9 and TRBJ2-5; D possibly corresponds to TRBD2 (6 bases). The V end was cut by 0 bases, the J end by 3 bases, with 9 bases between. Per germline, CDR1 SGDLS and CDR2 YYNGEE. This CDR3 is built from 14 residues. The CDR3 DNA reads TGTGCCAGCAGCGTAGGGGGGGTTAAAGAGACCCAGTACTTC. Translated, it gives CASSVGGVKETQYF.

The chain employs TRBV9 and TRBJ2-1; TRBD1 or TRBD2 may be the D gene (5 bases each). V was pared by 3 bases and J by 4 bases, with 11 bases between. The length of the CDR3 is 14 residues. From germline, CDR1 is SGDLS and CDR2 YYNGEE. CDR3 coding DNA: TGTGCCAGCAGCGCCCATGGGGGATACAATGAGCAGTTCTTC. Protein sequence: CASSAHGGYNEQFF.

This chain connects TRBV5-4 to TRBJ1-1, with a weak D call TRBD1 (6 bases). Germline CDR1 reads SGHNT; CDR2 reads YYREEE (reference sequence). The CDR3 is made up of 15 amino acids. V dropped 5 bases and J dropped 0 bases, with 14 bases sitting between them. As DNA, the CDR3 is TGTGCCAGCAGAGATTGGACAGCAATGAACACTGAAGCTTTCTTT. Translating gives CASRDWTAMNTEAFF.

This sequence joins TRBV28 and TRBJ2-7, with TRBD1 matching 8 bases. Germline V gives CDR1 MDHEN, CDR2 SYDVKM. V lost 5 bases, J lost 2 bases, and 8 bases stayed unmatched. This CDR3 contains 15 residues. The CDR3: CASSIMTGVTYEQYF. Here the CDR3 DNA reads TGTGCCAGCAGTATTATGACAGGGGTTACCTACGAGCAGTACTTC.

The V gene is TRBV19, the J gene TRBJ2-1, with 8 nucleotides matching TRBD1. The V and J ends lost 6 bases and 3 bases, in that order; junction bases with no gene match: 7. Germline V gives CDR1 LNHDA, CDR2 SQIVND (reference sequence). The CDR3 covers 15 residues. The CDR3 bases are TGTGCCAGTAGACCGGGACAGGCTTACTACAATGAGCAGTTCTTC. Encoded protein: CASRPGQAYYNEQFF.

Notes on this clone: This CDR3 is also generated by other DNA sequences in the sample. The CDR3 sequence is CAWTGDSYGYTF. The CDR3, as DNA: TGTGCCTGGACGGGCGACAGCTATGGCTACACCTTC. The chain joins TRBV30 to TRBJ1-2, with D maybe TRBD1 (5 bases). The CDR3 is 12 residues long. Germline values: CDR1 GTSNPN, CDR2 SVGIG (reference sequence). Trimming took off 4 bases at V and 4 bases at J, with 10 bases between the two ends. Combining the CDR3 with reference TRBV30 and TRBJ1-2 gives the whole variable domain SQTIHQWPATLVQPVGSPLSLECTVEGTSNPNLYWYRQAAGRGLQLLFYSVGIGQISSEVPQNLSASRPQDRQFILSSKKLLLSDSGFYLCAWTGDSYGYTFGSGTRLTVV.

The CDR3 region has the DNA TGTGCCAGCAGCCTCGGCAGGGGAAATTCACCCCTCCACTTT. It encodes CASSLGRGNSPLHF. The chain carries TRBV9 and TRBJ1-6; perhaps TRBD1 as D (6 bases). Germline V gives CDR1 SGDLS, CDR2 YYNGEE. The ends were cut back, 4 bases at V and 7 bases at J, with 12 bases in the middle. This CDR3 spans 14 amino acids.

V is TRBV6-1 and J is TRBJ1-1; tentative D call: TRBD1 (6 bases). This CDR3 is built from 14 residues. V lost 3 bases and J 3 bases, leaving 11 bases between the germline ends. Looked up from germline, CDR1 is MNHNS and CDR2 is SASEGT. This CDR3 is CASSDDGGHTEAFF. CDR3 coding DNA: TGTGCCAGCAGTGACGACGGGGGGCACACTGAAGCTTTCTTT.

The chain combines TRBV6-5 with TRBJ2-7; 10 nucleotides match TRBD1. CDR1 and CDR2 (germline): MNHEY, SVGAGI. With V trimmed by 2 bases and J by 4 bases, 5 bases remained unmatched. There are 15 residues in the CDR3. The CDR3 region is CASSYGTGVLYEQYF. The CDR3 region has the DNA TGTGCCAGCAGTTACGGGACAGGGGTTTTATACGAGCAGTACTTC.

The CDR3 DNA is TGCGCCAGCAGCTTGGAGGGGCTGGTAGATGAGCAGTTCTTC. This encodes CASSLEGLVDEQFF. This sequence joins TRBV5-1 and TRBJ2-1; TRBD1 is a possible D gene (5 bases). Germline V gene sequence: CDR1 SGHRS, CDR2 YFSETQ. V was pared by 0 bases and J by 8 bases, with 12 bases between. The CDR3 consists of 14 residues.

The CDR3 DNA reads TGCGCCAGCAGCCAAGAGGCCCCGACAACTAATGAAAAACTGTTTTTT. The encoded protein is CASSQEAPTTNEKLFF. The genes are TRBV4-1 and TRBJ1-4, with D unresolved. The CDR3 is 16 residues long. Germline CDR1 and CDR2: MGHRA and YSYEKL. The V gene lost 0 bases and the J gene lost 0 bases, with 8 bases spanning the gap.

This chain joins TRBV21-1 and TRBJ2-7; the D call in the table, TRBD1, was not verified against the DNA. TRBV21-1 is given as a pseudogene. The CDR3 loop spans 21 amino acids. CDR3 DNA sequence: TGTGCCAGCAGCACCCGAGGGGGGAGGACAGGGTCAATAGTTTCCCTTTACGAGCAGTACTTC. This sequence encodes CASSTRGGRTGSIVSLYEQYF.